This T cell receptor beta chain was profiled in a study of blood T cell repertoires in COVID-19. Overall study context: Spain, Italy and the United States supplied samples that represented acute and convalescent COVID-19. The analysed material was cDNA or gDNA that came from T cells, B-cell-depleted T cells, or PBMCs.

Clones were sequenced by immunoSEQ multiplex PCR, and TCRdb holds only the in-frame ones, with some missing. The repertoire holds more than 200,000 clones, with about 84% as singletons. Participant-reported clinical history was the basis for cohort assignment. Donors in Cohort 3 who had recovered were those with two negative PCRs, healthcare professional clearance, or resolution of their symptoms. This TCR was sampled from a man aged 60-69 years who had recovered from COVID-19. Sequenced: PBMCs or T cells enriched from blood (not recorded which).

This CDR3 reads CASSYSSGREGYGYTF. The CDR3 nucleotides are TGTGCCAGCAGTTACTCGTCTGGGCGCGAAGGCTATGGCTACACCTTC. This chain connects TRBV6-5 to TRBJ1-2; D unclear. The CDR3 covers 16 residues. V lost 0 bases to trimming and J lost 4 bases, with 15 bases between them. Germline-derived CDR1 and CDR2 are MNHEY and SVGAGI.